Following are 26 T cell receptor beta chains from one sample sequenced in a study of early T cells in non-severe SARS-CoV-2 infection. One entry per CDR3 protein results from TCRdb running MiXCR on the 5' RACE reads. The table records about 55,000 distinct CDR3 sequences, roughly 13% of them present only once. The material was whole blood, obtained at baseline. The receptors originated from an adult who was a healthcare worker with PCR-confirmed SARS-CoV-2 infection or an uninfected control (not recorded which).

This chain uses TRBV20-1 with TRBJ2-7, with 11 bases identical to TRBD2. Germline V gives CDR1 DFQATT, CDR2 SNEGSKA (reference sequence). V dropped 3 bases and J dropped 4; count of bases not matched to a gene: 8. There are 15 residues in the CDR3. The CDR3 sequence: CSASALAGGKYEQYF. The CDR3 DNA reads TGCAGTGCTAGTGCCCTAGCGGGAGGCAAGTACGAGCAGTACTTC.

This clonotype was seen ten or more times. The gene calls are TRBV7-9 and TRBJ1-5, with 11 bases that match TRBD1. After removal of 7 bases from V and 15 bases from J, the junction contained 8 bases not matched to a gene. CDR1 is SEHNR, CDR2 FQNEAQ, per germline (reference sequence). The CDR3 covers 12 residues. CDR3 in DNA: TGTGCCAGCAACGGACAGGGGGCGGCTTTGCATTTT. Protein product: CASNGQGAALHF.

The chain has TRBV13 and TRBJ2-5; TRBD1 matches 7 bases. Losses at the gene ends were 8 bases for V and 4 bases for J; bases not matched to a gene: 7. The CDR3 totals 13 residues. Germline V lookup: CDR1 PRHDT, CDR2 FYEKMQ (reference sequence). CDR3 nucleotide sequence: TGTGCCAGCGGCCTCGACAGGGCAGAGACCCAGTACTTC. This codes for CASGLDRAETQYF.

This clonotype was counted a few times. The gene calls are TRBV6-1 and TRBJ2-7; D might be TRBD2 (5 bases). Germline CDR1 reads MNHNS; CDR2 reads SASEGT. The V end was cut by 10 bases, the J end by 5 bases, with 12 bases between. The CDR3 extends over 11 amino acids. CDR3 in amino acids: CATPRGDEQYF. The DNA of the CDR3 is TGTGCCACCCCCCGGGGAGACGAGCAGTACTTC.

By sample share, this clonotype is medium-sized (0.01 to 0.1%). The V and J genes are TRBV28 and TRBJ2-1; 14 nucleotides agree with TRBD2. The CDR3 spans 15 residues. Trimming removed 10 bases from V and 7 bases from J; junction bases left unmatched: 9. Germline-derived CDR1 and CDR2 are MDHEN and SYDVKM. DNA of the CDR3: TGTGCCACCTCCTTGGGACTAGCGGGAGAAAATGAGCAGTTCTTC. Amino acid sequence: CATSLGLAGENEQFF.

CDR3: CASSSPGRAKDEQYF. CDR3 in DNA: TGTGCCAGCAGTTCGCCCGGCAGGGCAAAAGACGAGCAGTACTTC. The chain links TRBV12-3 or TRBV12-4 to TRBJ2-7; D is possibly TRBD1 (5 bases). V was shortened by 4 bases and J by 5 bases, with 18 bases between the two germline ends. The CDR3 loop spans 15 amino acids.

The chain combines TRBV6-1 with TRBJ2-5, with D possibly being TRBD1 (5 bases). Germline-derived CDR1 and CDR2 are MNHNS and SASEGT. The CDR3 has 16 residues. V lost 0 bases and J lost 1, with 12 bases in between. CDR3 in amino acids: CASSEAHTGFQETQYF. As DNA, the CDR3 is TGTGCCAGCAGTGAAGCTCACACAGGTTTCCAAGAGACCCAGTACTTC.

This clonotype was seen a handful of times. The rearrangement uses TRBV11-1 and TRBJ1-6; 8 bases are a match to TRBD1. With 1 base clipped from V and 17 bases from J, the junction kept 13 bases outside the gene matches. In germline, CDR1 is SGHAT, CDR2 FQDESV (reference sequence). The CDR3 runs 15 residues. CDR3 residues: CASSLEGTGAGKVHF. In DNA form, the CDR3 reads TGTGCCAGCAGCTTAGAGGGGACAGGTGCCGGCAAAGTCCACTTT.

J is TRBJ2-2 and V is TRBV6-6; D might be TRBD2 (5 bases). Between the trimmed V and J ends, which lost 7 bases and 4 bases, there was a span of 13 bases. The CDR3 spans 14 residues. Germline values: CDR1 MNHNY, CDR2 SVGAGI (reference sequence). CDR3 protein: CASMSYGLTGELFF. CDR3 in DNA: TGTGCCAGCATGAGTTATGGACTCACCGGGGAGCTGTTTTTT.

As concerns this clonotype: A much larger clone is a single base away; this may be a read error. The CDR3 reads CASSLPDRGATNEKLFF. The DNA for the CDR3 is TGTGCCAGCTCACTACCGGATCGAGGGGCAACTAATGAAAAACTGTTTTTT. The chain joins TRBV18 to TRBJ1-4, with D perhaps matching TRBD1 (5 bases). Trimming removed 4 bases at V and 0 bases at J, with 15 bases between. Germline CDR1 KGHSH, CDR2 LQKENI. The CDR3 is 17 amino acids.

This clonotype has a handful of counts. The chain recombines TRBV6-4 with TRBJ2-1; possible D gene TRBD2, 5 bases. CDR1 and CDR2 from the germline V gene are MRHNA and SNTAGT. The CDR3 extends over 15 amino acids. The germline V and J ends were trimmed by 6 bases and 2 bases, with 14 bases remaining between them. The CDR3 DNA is TGTGCCAGCAGATGCGGAGGAATCGCCTACAATGAGCAGTTCTTC. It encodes CASRCGGIAYNEQFF.

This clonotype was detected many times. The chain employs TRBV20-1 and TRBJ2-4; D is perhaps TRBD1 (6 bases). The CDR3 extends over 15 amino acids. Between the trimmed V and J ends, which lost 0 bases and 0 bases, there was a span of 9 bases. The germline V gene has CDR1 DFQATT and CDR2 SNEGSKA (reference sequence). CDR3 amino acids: CSARDQGIAKNIQYF. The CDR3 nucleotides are TGCAGTGCTAGAGACCAGGGGATAGCCAAAAACATTCAGTACTTC.

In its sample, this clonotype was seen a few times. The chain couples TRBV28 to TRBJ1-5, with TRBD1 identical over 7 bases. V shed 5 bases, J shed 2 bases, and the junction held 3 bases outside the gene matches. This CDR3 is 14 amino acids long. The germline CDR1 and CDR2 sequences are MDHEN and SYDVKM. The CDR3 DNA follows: TGTGCCAGCAGTACGGGACAGCGCAATCAGCCCCAGCATTTT. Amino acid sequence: CASSTGQRNQPQHF.

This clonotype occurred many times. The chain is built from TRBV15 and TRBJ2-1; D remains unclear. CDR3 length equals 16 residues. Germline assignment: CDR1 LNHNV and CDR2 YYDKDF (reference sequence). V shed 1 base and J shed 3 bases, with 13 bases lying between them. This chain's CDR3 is CATSRVGRSNYNEQFF. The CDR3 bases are TGTGCCACCAGCAGAGTCGGCCGGAGTAACTACAATGAGCAGTTCTTC.

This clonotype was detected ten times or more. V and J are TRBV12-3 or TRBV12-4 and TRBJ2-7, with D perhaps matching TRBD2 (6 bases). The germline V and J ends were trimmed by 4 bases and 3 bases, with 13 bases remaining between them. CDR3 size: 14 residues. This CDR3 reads CASSSGSGLYEQYF. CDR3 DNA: TGTGCCAGCAGTTCGGGTAGCGGACTCTACGAGCAGTACTTC.

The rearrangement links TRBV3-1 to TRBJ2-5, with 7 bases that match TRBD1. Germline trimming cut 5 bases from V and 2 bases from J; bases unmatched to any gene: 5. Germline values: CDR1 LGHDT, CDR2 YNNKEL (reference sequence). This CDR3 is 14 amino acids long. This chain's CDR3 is CASSSRQGQETQYF. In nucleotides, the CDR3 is TGTGCCAGCAGCTCTAGACAGGGTCAAGAGACCCAGTACTTC.

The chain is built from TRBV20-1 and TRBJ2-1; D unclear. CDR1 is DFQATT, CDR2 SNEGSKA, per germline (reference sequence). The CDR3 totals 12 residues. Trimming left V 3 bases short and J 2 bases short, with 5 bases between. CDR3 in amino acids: CSARLPYNEQFF. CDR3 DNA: TGCAGTGCTAGGCTACCCTACAATGAGCAGTTCTTC.

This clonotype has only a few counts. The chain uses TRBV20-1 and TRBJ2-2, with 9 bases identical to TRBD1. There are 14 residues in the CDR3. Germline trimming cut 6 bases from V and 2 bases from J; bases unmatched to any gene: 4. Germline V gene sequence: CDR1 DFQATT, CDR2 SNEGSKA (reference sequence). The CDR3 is CSARDRVNTGELFF. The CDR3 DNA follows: TGCAGTGCCCGGGACAGGGTCAACACCGGGGAGCTGTTTTTT.

DNA for the CDR3: TGCAGTGCTAGGCCTAGCGGGAGCGGAACCGGGGAGCTGTTTTTT. Translation: CSARPSGSGTGELFF. The chain has TRBV20-1 and TRBJ2-2; 10 bases fit TRBD2. V shed 3 bases and J 5 bases; nucleotides not matched to a gene: 6. The CDR3 is 15 residues long. The germline V gene has CDR1 DFQATT and CDR2 SNEGSKA (reference sequence).

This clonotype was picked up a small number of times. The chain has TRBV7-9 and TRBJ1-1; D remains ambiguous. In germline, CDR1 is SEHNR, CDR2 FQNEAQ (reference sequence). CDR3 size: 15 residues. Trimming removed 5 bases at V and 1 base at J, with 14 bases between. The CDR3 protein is CASSEPMKENTEAFF. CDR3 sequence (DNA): TGTGCCAGCAGCGAACCAATGAAGGAGAACACTGAAGCTTTCTTT.

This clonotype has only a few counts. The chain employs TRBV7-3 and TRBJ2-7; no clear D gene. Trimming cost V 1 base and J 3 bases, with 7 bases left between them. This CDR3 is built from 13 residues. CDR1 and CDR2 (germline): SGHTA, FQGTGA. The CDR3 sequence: CASSLRLHYEQYF. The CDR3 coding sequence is TGTGCCAGCAGCTTAAGACTGCACTACGAGCAGTACTTC.

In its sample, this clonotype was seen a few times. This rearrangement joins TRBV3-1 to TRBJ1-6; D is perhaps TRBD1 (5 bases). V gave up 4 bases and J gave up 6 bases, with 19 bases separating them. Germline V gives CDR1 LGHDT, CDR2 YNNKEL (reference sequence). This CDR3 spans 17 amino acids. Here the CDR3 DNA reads TGTGCCAGCAGCCCTTACTCGGCCGGGACTTTTAATTCACCCCTCCACTTT. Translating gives CASSPYSAGTFNSPLHF.

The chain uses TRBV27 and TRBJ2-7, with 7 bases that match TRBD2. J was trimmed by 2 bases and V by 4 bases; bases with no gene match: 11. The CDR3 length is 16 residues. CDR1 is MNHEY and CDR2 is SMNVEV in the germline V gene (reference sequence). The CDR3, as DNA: TGTGCCAGCAGTTCTGGGACGGGACTACCCCCCTACGAGCAGTACTTC. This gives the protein CASSSGTGLPPYEQYF.

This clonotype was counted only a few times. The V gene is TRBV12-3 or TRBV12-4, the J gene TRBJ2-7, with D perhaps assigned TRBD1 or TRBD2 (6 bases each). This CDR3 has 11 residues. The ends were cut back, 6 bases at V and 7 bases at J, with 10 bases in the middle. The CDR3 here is CASSQGGEQYF. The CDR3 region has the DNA TGTGCCAGCAGCCAAGGGGGGGAGCAGTACTTC.

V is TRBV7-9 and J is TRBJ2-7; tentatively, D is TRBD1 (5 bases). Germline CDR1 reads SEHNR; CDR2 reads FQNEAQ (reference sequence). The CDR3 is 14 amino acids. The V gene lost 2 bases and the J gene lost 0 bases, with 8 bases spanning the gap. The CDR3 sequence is CASSLPRASYEQYF. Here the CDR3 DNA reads TGTGCCAGCAGCTTACCCAGGGCCTCCTACGAGCAGTACTTC.

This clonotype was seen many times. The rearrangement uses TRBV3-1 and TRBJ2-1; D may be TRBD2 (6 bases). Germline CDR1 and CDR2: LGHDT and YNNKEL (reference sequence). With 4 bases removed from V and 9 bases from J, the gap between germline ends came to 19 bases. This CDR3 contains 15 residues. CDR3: CASSRGLSSLVEQFF. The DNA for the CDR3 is TGTGCCAGCAGCCGGGGACTTTCGTCTCTGGTTGAGCAGTTCTTC.